This passage covers 20 T cell receptor beta chains from one sample sequenced in a study of T cell responses to AZD1222 COVID-19 vaccine. Sequencing used immunoSEQ multiplex PCR; TCRdb keeps in-frame clones, though not all of them. The profile covers 40,000 to 55,000 clones, with roughly 91% appearing a single time and approximately 37% taken by the ten largest. Sequencing used peripheral blood, obtained 28 days after the second AZD1222 dose. These receptors all stem from an adult who received the AZD1222 COVID-19 vaccine.

With respect to this clone: Other nucleotide sequences in the sample specify the same CDR3. The chain joins TRBV5-1 to TRBJ1-6; D call uncertain. V lost 2 bases, J lost 7 bases, and 10 bases lay in between. Germline-derived CDR1 and CDR2 are SGHRS and YFSETQ. The CDR3 is 14 residues long. The CDR3 sequence: CASSLGLTNSPLHF. For the CDR3, the DNA is TGCGCCAGCAGCTTAGGTCTCACAAATTCACCCCTCCACTTT.

This chain connects TRBV5-1 to TRBJ1-4, with D possibly matching TRBD1 (6 bases). Germline V gene data show CDR1 as SGHRS and CDR2 as YFSETQ. The CDR3 runs to 17 residues. V was pared by 2 bases and J by 4 bases, with 18 bases between. The CDR3 here is CASSFGTSSGVNEKLFF. The DNA of the CDR3 is TGCGCCAGCAGCTTTGGGACATCGTCTGGGGTTAATGAAAAACTGTTTTTT. Variable domain in full (rest from reference TRBV5-1 and TRBJ1-4): KAGVTQTPRYLIKTRGQQVTLSCSPISGHRSVSWYQQTPGQGLQFLFEYFSETQRNKGNFPGRFSGRQFSNSRSEMNVSTLELGDSALYLCASSFGTSSGVNEKLFFGSGTQLSVL.

The V gene is TRBV7-9, the J gene TRBJ2-1; D gene unclear. The CDR3 has 14 amino acids. Germline V lookup: CDR1 SEHNR, CDR2 FQNEAQ (reference sequence). V lost 3 bases and J lost 5, with 11 bases in between. The CDR3: CASSFDRNNNEQFF. CDR3 in DNA: TGTGCCAGCAGCTTTGATAGAAACAACAATGAGCAGTTCTTC.

The V gene is TRBV27, the J gene TRBJ2-1, with 13 bases fitting TRBD2. The CDR3 length is 16 residues. V gave up 4 bases and J gave up 8 bases; unmatched junction bases: 8. The germline CDR1 and CDR2 sequences are MNHEY and SMNVEV (reference sequence). The CDR3 nucleotides are TGTGCCAGCAGTTCGACCGGACTAGCGGGGGACCATGAGCAGTTCTTC. Amino acids: CASSSTGLAGDHEQFF.

The chain employs TRBV7-2 and TRBJ2-7, with TRBD2 identical over 14 bases. The CDR3 length is 15 residues. Germline CDR1 and CDR2: SGHTA and FQGNSA. V dropped 6 bases and J dropped 3; count of bases not matched to a gene: 4. CDR3 amino acids: CASRYGTSGSYEQYF. CDR3 nucleotide sequence: TGTGCCAGCAGATACGGGACTAGCGGGAGCTACGAGCAGTACTTC.

This chain uses TRBV6-1 with TRBJ2-7; TRBD1 might be the D (5 bases). The CDR3 runs to 11 residues. Germline CDR1 and CDR2: MNHNS and SASEGT. Between the trimmed V and J ends, which lost 1 base and 11 bases, there was a span of 9 bases. This chain's CDR3 is CASSEGRVEYF. The DNA for the CDR3 is TGTGCCAGCAGTGAAGGCAGGGTAGAGTACTTC.

This clone was picked up one time. The chain recombines TRBV15 with TRBJ1-1, with D possibly TRBD1 on 5 matching bases. This CDR3 spans 13 amino acids. Trimming took off 9 bases at V and 1 base at J, with 12 bases between the two ends. Germline lookup yields CDR1 LNHNV and CDR2 YYDKDF (reference sequence). As DNA, the CDR3 is TGTGCCACAAGGGACGGGTGGAACACTGAAGCTTTCTTT. Its translation: CATRDGWNTEAFF.

The table lists this clone with a count of one. The chain is built from TRBV4-2 and TRBJ1-5; 7 positions match TRBD1. The germline CDR1 and CDR2 sequences are LGHNA and YNFKEQ. CDR3 length equals 17 residues. Losses at the gene ends were 1 base for V and 3 bases for J; bases not matched to a gene: 9. The CDR3: CASSQGDRTGYNQPQHF. CDR3 DNA sequence: TGTGCCAGCAGCCAAGGCGATAGGACAGGATACAATCAGCCCCAGCATTTT.

The chain employs TRBV27 and TRBJ1-2; D is ambiguous. The CDR3 has 12 residues. Per the germline V gene, CDR1 is MNHEY and CDR2 is SMNVEV (reference sequence). The ends were cut back, 8 bases at V and 0 bases at J, with 7 bases in the middle. CDR3 amino acids: CASRKANYGYTF. CDR3 DNA sequence: TGTGCCAGCCGTAAAGCTAACTATGGCTACACCTTC.

This chain's CDR3 is CASRSGAAGSNQPQHF. CDR3 DNA: TGTGCCAGTAGGTCCGGGGCAGCAGGTAGCAATCAGCCCCAGCATTTT. This chain links TRBV19 with TRBJ1-5; D possibly corresponds to TRBD1 (5 bases). V was shortened by 6 bases and J by 0 bases, with 15 bases between the two germline ends. There are 16 residues in the CDR3. Germline assignment: CDR1 LNHDA and CDR2 SQIVND (reference sequence).

This clone was observed a few times. The chain has TRBV30 and TRBJ1-6; D is ambiguous. The CDR3 consists of 14 residues. With 0 bases removed from V and 5 bases from J, the gap between germline ends came to 8 bases. The germline V gene encodes CDR1 GTSNPN and CDR2 SVGIG (reference sequence). The CDR3 spells CAWSVLGNNSPLHF. The CDR3 coding sequence is TGTGCCTGGAGTGTACTCGGTAATAATTCACCCCTCCACTTT.

The V call is TRBV10-3, the J call TRBJ1-1; possibly TRBD1 for D (6 bases). Deletions cut 7 bases from V and 7 bases from J, with 19 bases between. The germline V gene encodes CDR1 ENHRY and CDR2 SYGVKD. The CDR3 has 14 residues. CDR3: CAITWGAGENEAFF. CDR3 nucleotide sequence: TGTGCCATCACCTGGGGGGCAGGGGAGAATGAAGCTTTCTTT.

V gene TRBV3-1 (or the pseudogene TRBV3-2) combines with J gene TRBJ1-2; 7 bases fit TRBD1. V was pared by 0 bases and J by 8 bases, with 9 bases of the junction left unmatched. This CDR3 spans 15 amino acids. CDR1 and CDR2 from the germline V gene are LGHDT and YNNKEL (reference sequence). The CDR3 DNA sequence: TGTGCCAGCAGCCAAGAGGGAAGGGGGCTGCGGGGCTACACCTTC. Translated, it gives CASSQEGRGLRGYTF.

The rearrangement links TRBV6-1 to TRBJ1-2; D is undetermined. Per germline, CDR1 MNHNS and CDR2 SASEGT. V was trimmed by 0 bases and J by 8 bases, leaving 10 bases between them. The CDR3 contains 13 residues. DNA of the CDR3: TGTGCCAGCAGTGAAGCCGTGACTCGGGGCTACACCTTC. Encoded protein: CASSEAVTRGYTF.

The V call is TRBV19, the J call TRBJ2-2; weak D call: TRBD1 (6 bases). The CDR3 loop spans 14 amino acids. Between the trimmed V and J ends, which lost 7 bases and 1 base, there was a span of 10 bases. CDR1 LNHDA and CDR2 SQIVND come from the germline V gene (reference sequence). CDR3 coding DNA: TGTGCCAGTATGGGACACTTGAACACCGGGGAGCTGTTTTTT. This encodes CASMGHLNTGELFF.

V is TRBV7-2 and J is TRBJ2-1, with 7 bases fitting TRBD1. Germline V gene sequence: CDR1 SGHTA, CDR2 FQGNSA. The CDR3 runs 11 residues. V shed 5 bases, J shed 16 bases, and the junction held 8 bases outside the gene matches. The CDR3 protein is CASSQGGKTFF. The CDR3 DNA reads as TGTGCCAGCAGCCAAGGGGGCAAAACCTTCTTC.

This clone has just one count. V usage is TRBV24-1 and J usage is TRBJ2-1, with 9 bases matching TRBD1. Germline V gene sequence: CDR1 KGHDR, CDR2 SFDVKD. Unmatched junction bases numbered 7, after V lost 2 bases and J lost 6 bases. The CDR3 runs to 16 residues. Here the CDR3 reads CATSDSGTGSGNEQFF. The DNA of the CDR3 is TGTGCCACCAGTGATTCCGGGACAGGGAGTGGCAATGAGCAGTTCTTC.

The chain has TRBV29-1 and TRBJ2-1; possibly TRBD1 for D (5 bases). The CDR3 runs 11 residues. The germline V gene has CDR1 SQVTM and CDR2 ANQGSEA. The germline V and J ends were trimmed by 3 bases and 8 bases, with 8 bases remaining between them. The CDR3 sequence is CSVDRGDEQFF. CDR3 coding DNA: TGCAGCGTTGATAGGGGCGATGAGCAGTTCTTC.

This chain links TRBV24-1 with TRBJ1-5; a possible D gene is TRBD1 (6 bases). The CDR3 covers 17 residues. Per the germline V gene, CDR1 is KGHDR and CDR2 is SFDVKD. V was clipped by 6 bases and J by 5 bases, with 22 bases between them. This CDR3 reads CATSQGRGTTLHQPQHF. Written as DNA, the CDR3 is TGTGCCACCAGTCAGGGCAGGGGCACAACCCTCCATCAGCCCCAGCATTTT.

The chain carries TRBV7-2 and TRBJ2-2; TRBD2 agrees at 7 bases. Per the germline V gene, CDR1 is SGHTA and CDR2 is FQGNSA. The CDR3 is made up of 17 amino acids. J was trimmed by 6 bases and V by 1 base; bases with no gene match: 11. The CDR3 region is CASSLVQAGRGAGELFF. The CDR3 region has the DNA TGTGCCAGCAGCTTAGTTCAGGCAGGGAGGGGAGCCGGGGAGCTGTTTTTT.